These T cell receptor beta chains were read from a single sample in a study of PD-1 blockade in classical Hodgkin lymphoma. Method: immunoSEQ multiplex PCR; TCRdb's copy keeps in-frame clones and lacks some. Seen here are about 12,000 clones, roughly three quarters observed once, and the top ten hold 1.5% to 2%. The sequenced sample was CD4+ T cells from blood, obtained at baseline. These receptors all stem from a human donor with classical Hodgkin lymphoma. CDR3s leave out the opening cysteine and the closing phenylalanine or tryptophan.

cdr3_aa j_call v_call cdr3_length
SVSGLAIQETQY TRBJ2-5 TRBV29-1 12
ASSPTDNVLT TRBJ2-6 TRBV9 10
ASRVQGNYGYT TRBJ1-2 TRBV6-5 11
ASSLGGPSTDTQY TRBJ2-3 TRBV5-1 13
SVGGGNRGQF TRBJ2-1 TRBV29-1 10
ASRLAGVGNEQF TRBJ2-1 TRBV11-2 12
ASSRSLAGGRGDTQY TRBJ2-3 TRBV18 15
ASSFLPQRNTEAF TRBJ1-1 TRBV7-9 13
AISEARGQPQH TRBJ1-5 TRBV10-3 11
ASTLQGPNTEAF TRBJ1-1 TRBV18 12
ASSYSSRLRANTQY TRBJ2-3 TRBV6-6 14
ASSPGTGLYGYT TRBJ1-2 TRBV10-1 12
ASSLPDGASGANVLT TRBJ2-6 TRBV5-6 15
ASSWAGDRATEAF TRBJ1-1 TRBV13 13
ASSQDLQSSPNQPQH TRBJ1-5 TRBV4-3 15
ASSPRGEKLF TRBJ1-4 TRBV6-6 10
ASSESPNFQETQY TRBJ2-5 TRBV25-1 13
AISPDGGVKAF TRBJ1-1 TRBV10-3 11
ASSTRRGGRFEQY TRBJ2-5 TRBV11-2 13
ASSQDWAGTGELF TRBJ2-2 TRBV14 13
ASSEDLGGARGTGELF TRBJ2-2 TRBV6-1 16
ATSREIGLAGRETQY TRBJ2-5 TRBV15 15
ASSLGPRTGKNQPQH TRBJ1-5 TRBV7-8 15
ASSEHAGGPALH TRBJ1-6 TRBV18 12